What follows are 24 T cell receptor beta chains derived from one specimen sequenced in a study of shared clonotypes between healthy human individuals. Assay used: immunoSEQ multiplex PCR; TCRdb lists only in-frame clones, some missing. This table holds 1 million to 1.3 million clones, about 84% found once. Sequencing input: memory CD4+ T cells from PBMCs. Subset described: CD45RA-negative fraction. These receptor sequences come from a man aged 18 to 30 in good health. Some clones in this sample may be carry-over from other donors' samples.

The CDR3 nucleotides read TGCGCCAGCAGCACGACAGGGGGCTCAGCCAAAAACATTCAGTACTTC. Its translation: CASSTTGGSAKNIQYF. The chain couples TRBV5-1 to TRBJ2-4; TRBD1 agrees at 10 bases. V was clipped by 4 bases and J by 0 bases; unmatched bases: 4. The germline V gene has CDR1 SGHRS and CDR2 YFSETQ. The CDR3 contains 16 residues.

V and J are TRBV28 and TRBJ1-2; 8 bases align to TRBD1. This CDR3 region has 18 residues. Trimming cost V 0 bases and J 6 bases; bases outside gene matches: 15. Germline assignment: CDR1 MDHEN and CDR2 SYDVKM. The DNA for the CDR3 is TGTGCCAGCAGTTTATGGGCGGGCCGGACAGGGCTGGTGCATGGCTACACCTTC. Its protein is CASSLWAGRTGLVHGYTF.

This clone was counted at least ten times. Other DNA sequences in this sample translate to the same CDR3. The V gene is TRBV6-5, the J gene TRBJ2-1; TRBD2 matches at 11 bases. The CDR3 totals 15 residues. The V gene end was trimmed by 6 bases and the J gene end by 2 bases; junction bases not matched to a gene: 3. From germline, CDR1 is MNHEY and CDR2 SVGAGI. The CDR3: CASRLAGGPYNEQFF. In DNA form, the CDR3 reads TGTGCCAGCAGGTTAGCGGGAGGGCCCTACAATGAGCAGTTCTTC.

The chain employs TRBV15 and TRBJ2-1, with TRBD1 identical over 7 bases. This CDR3 is built from 15 residues. Germline CDR1 and CDR2: LNHNV and YYDKDF (reference sequence). V was clipped by 1 base and J by 3 bases; unmatched bases: 3. For the CDR3, the DNA is TGTGCCACCAGCAGAGTTCGGGACAGCTACAATGAGCAGTTCTTC. This encodes CATSRVRDSYNEQFF.

A single count supports this clone. At the DNA level, this CDR3 is encoded by other sequences in the same sample as well. The chain recombines TRBV7-2 with TRBJ2-1; either TRBD1 or TRBD2 may supply D (5 bases each). The CDR3 is 12 amino acids. The V end lost 2 bases, the J end lost 9 bases, and 8 bases lay between the germline ends. The V gene's germline CDR1 is SGHTA and CDR2 FQGNSA. The CDR3 DNA reads TGTGCCAGCAGCTTATATGGGGGTGAGCAGTTCTTC. Amino acids: CASSLYGGEQFF.

This chain joins TRBV19 and TRBJ2-1; D tentatively reads TRBD1 or TRBD2 (5 bases each). The V end lost 4 bases, the J end lost 1 base, and 14 bases lay between the germline ends. The CDR3 is 16 amino acids. Germline CDR1 and CDR2: LNHDA and SQIVND (reference sequence). The CDR3 DNA follows: TGTGCCAGTAGTACGACCCCGAGGGGTTCCTACAATGAGCAGTTCTTC. Residues: CASSTTPRGSYNEQFF.

The rearrangement uses TRBV28 and TRBJ2-1; 7 bases align to TRBD2. The CDR3 contains 15 residues. In germline, CDR1 is MDHEN, CDR2 SYDVKM. V was pared by 6 bases and J by 3 bases, with 8 bases of the junction left unmatched. The CDR3, as DNA: TGTGCCAGCAGAGGTAGGCGGGAGAACTACAATGAGCAGTTCTTC. Translating it yields CASRGRRENYNEQFF.

The chain joins TRBV5-5 to TRBJ2-1, with TRBD2 as a possible D gene (6 bases). Deletions cut 6 bases from V and 4 bases from J, with 14 bases between. From germline, CDR1 is SGHKS and CDR2 YYEKEE (reference sequence). The CDR3 consists of 14 residues. The CDR3 coding sequence is TGTGCCAGCAACCTAGGCGGGGCGTACAATGAGCAGTTCTTC. It specifies CASNLGGAYNEQFF.

The chain links TRBV6-5 to TRBJ1-2; 8 bases agree with TRBD1. Germline CDR1 and CDR2: MNHEY and SVGAGI. This CDR3 comprises 15 residues. Trimming took 4 bases from V and 1 from J; bases not matched to a gene: 5. The CDR3 region is CASSSEGQGNYGYTF. CDR3 nucleotide sequence: TGTGCCAGCAGTTCGGAAGGACAGGGTAACTATGGCTACACCTTC.

The chain employs TRBV5-4 and TRBJ2-1; D possibly uses TRBD1 or TRBD2 (5 bases each). V was clipped by 2 bases and J by 5 bases, with 8 bases between them. The CDR3 runs 13 residues. Germline values: CDR1 SGHNT, CDR2 YYREEE (reference sequence). The CDR3 nucleotides read TGTGCCAGCAGCTTAGGGGACGACAATGAGCAGTTCTTC. Its protein is CASSLGDDNEQFF.

The chain joins TRBV6-1 to TRBJ2-7; 8 bases align to TRBD2. Germline CDR1 is MNHNS and CDR2 is SASEGT. V shed 4 bases and J 0 bases; nucleotides not matched to a gene: 8. CDR3 length: 16 residues. CDR3 nucleotides: TGTGCCAGCAGTGCCGGGACTAGGTCTGACTCCTACGAGCAGTACTTC. Translation: CASSAGTRSDSYEQYF.

This clone was observed many times. The J gene is TRBJ1-1, the V gene TRBV11-3; TRBD1 aligns across 8 bases. After removal of 8 bases from V and 3 bases from J, the junction contained 8 bases not matched to a gene. CDR3 length equals 14 residues. Germline V lookup: CDR1 SGHNT, CDR2 YENEEA. DNA for the CDR3: TGTGCCAGCTCAGGACAGGGTGGAGACACTGAAGCTTTCTTT. Protein sequence: CASSGQGGDTEAFF.

This clone was counted only a few times. The rearrangement uses TRBV30 and TRBJ2-2; 9 nucleotides line up with TRBD2. V gave up 5 bases and J gave up 6 bases; unmatched junction bases: 4. The CDR3 has 13 amino acids. CDR1 GTSNPN and CDR2 SVGIG come from the germline V gene (reference sequence). The CDR3 region is CAWQGLAPGELFF. DNA of the CDR3: TGTGCCTGGCAGGGACTAGCCCCCGGGGAGCTGTTTTTT. Full variable domain (rest looked up from reference TRBV30 and TRBJ2-2): SQTIHQWPATLVQPVGSPLSLECTVEGTSNPNLYWYRQAAGRGLQLLFYSVGIGQISSEVPQNLSASRPQDRQFILSSKKLLLSDSGFYLCAWQGLAPGELFFGEGSRLTVL.

V usage is TRBV19 and J usage is TRBJ1-2, with a weak D call TRBD1 (6 bases). Trimming took 2 bases from V and 4 from J, leaving 23 bases between them. There are 18 residues in the CDR3. Germline V gene lookup returns CDR1 LNHDA and CDR2 SQIVND (reference sequence). This CDR3 reads CASSIPGQAPTYGYGYTF. The CDR3 DNA reads as TGTGCCAGTAGTATACCGGGACAAGCCCCGACATACGGCTATGGCTACACCTTC.

The chain has TRBV7-2 and TRBJ2-4; TRBD2 might be the D (5 bases). Germline V CDR1 and CDR2: SGHTA, FQGNSA. The CDR3 is 13 amino acids. V was shortened by 3 bases and J by 6 bases, with 9 bases between the two germline ends. CDR3: CASSLGSGNIQYF. CDR3 nucleotides: TGTGCCAGCAGCTTGGGGAGCGGAAACATTCAGTACTTC.

The V gene is TRBV28, the J gene TRBJ1-2, with D maybe TRBD1 (6 bases). This CDR3 has 15 amino acids. Germline CDR1 MDHEN, CDR2 SYDVKM. The V gene lost 6 bases and the J gene lost 7 bases, with 21 bases spanning the gap. This CDR3 is CASSRIGGLGAGYTF. The CDR3 DNA reads as TGTGCCAGCAGCCGCATTGGGGGGCTTGGAGCTGGCTACACCTTC.

This chain joins TRBV11-2 and TRBJ2-1; 12 bases are shared with TRBD2. CDR1 is SGHAT, CDR2 FQNNGV, per germline. After removal of 1 base from V and 7 bases from J, the junction contained 8 bases not matched to a gene. The CDR3 extends over 17 amino acids. CDR3 amino acids: CASSLVYVTSGSNEQFF. The CDR3 nucleotides read TGTGCCAGCAGCTTAGTTTACGTGACTAGCGGGAGTAATGAGCAGTTCTTC.

The chain is built from TRBV5-5 and TRBJ2-7; possible D gene TRBD1, 6 bases. Trimming left V 0 bases short and J 9 bases short, with 16 bases between. Germline CDR1 reads SGHKS; CDR2 reads YYEKEE (reference sequence). CDR3 length: 14 residues. The DNA for the CDR3 is TGTGCCAGCAGCTTGGCCAGGGGTGGAGTAGGGCAGTACTTC. It translates to CASSLARGGVGQYF.

As for this clone: The identical CDR3 is also encoded by other nucleotide sequences in the sample. The V gene is TRBV28, the J gene TRBJ1-2, with D hard to call. This CDR3 has 16 residues. The V end lost 5 bases, the J end lost 2 bases, and 18 bases lay between the germline ends. Germline CDR1 and CDR2: MDHEN and SYDVKM. CDR3 amino acids: CASSTPDRWRNYGYTF. In DNA, the CDR3 is TGTGCCAGCAGTACTCCTGATAGGTGGCGGAACTATGGCTACACCTTC.

This clone has a single count. V is TRBV6-1 and J is TRBJ1-2; unclear D gene. The CDR3 is 13 amino acids. Trimming stripped 6 bases from V and 5 bases from J, with 13 bases between. CDR1 is MNHNS and CDR2 is SASEGT in the germline V gene. The CDR3 here is CASSREGRYGYTF. The CDR3 nucleotides are TGTGCCAGCAGCAGAGAGGGCCGTTATGGCTACACCTTC.

J is TRBJ1-1 and V is TRBV5-8; D call uncertain. Per germline, CDR1 SGHTS and CDR2 YDEGEE. V shed 4 bases and J shed 5 bases, with 12 bases lying between them. The CDR3 is 13 residues long. CDR3 amino acids: CASSLLQGTEAFF. As DNA, the CDR3 is TGTGCCAGCAGCCTTCTTCAAGGGACTGAAGCTTTCTTT.

CDR3 sequence reads: CASSLGPVTYEQYF. The CDR3 DNA reads TGCGCCAGCAGCTTGGGGCCGGTGACCTACGAGCAGTACTTC. The J gene is TRBJ2-7, the V gene TRBV5-1; D is unclear. With 0 bases removed from V and 2 bases from J, the gap between germline ends came to 9 bases. Germline V gene lookup returns CDR1 SGHRS and CDR2 YFSETQ. The CDR3 runs 14 residues.

The CDR3: CASSPYTRDTPDEQYF. CDR3 DNA: TGTGCCAGCTCACCTTACACCCGGGACACACCTGACGAGCAGTACTTC. The chain recombines TRBV18 with TRBJ2-7; TRBD1 might be the D (6 bases). The V and J ends lost 3 bases and 5 bases respectively, with 20 bases between them. The CDR3 is 16 amino acids. Germline lookup yields CDR1 KGHSH and CDR2 LQKENI.

The chain couples TRBV18 to TRBJ2-5, with 7 bases fitting TRBD2. Trimming cost V 5 bases and J 4 bases; bases outside gene matches: 7. CDR1 KGHSH and CDR2 LQKENI come from the germline V gene. The CDR3 is 14 amino acids. The CDR3 coding sequence is TGTGCCAGCTCATCGACTAGCACCCGAGAGACCCAGTACTTC. Its translation is CASSSTSTRETQYF. Using reference TRBV18 and TRBJ2-5 for the parts outside the CDR3, the full variable domain is NAGVMQNPRHLVRRRGQEARLRCSPMKGHSHVYWYRQLPEEGLKFMVYLQKENIIDESGMPKERFSAEFPKEGPSILRIQQVVRGDSAAYFCASSSTSTRETQYFGPGTRLLVL.